The source of this T cell receptor beta chain is a study of identical twins. Points from the study as a whole: In cord blood, abundant beta clonotypes had fewer insertions; memory showed no trend.

Template switching added a universal primer binding site, and final cDNA carried unique molecular identifiers. From the 5' RACE reads, TCRdb called clonotypes with MiXCR, one entry per CDR3 protein. The repertoire holds some 300,000 distinct CDR3 sequences, with approximately 13% as singletons. Concerning this clonotype: Antigen: not known.

Germline CDR1 and CDR2: MNHEY and SMNVEV (reference sequence). This CDR3 has 14 amino acids. Trimming left V 5 bases short and J 3 bases short, with 10 bases between. Each donor was a healthy Caucasian. This same sample was also part of a study on yellow fever vaccine responses in identical twins. That study reports: Twins reportedly showed a vaccine T cell response that seemed partly convergent and partly personalized.

Specimen: CD8+ T cells sorted from blood. This TCR derives from a woman younger than 30 in good health. This rearrangement joins TRBV27 to TRBJ1-4; no clear D. This CDR3 is CASSTDMSNEKLFF. CDR3 nucleotides: TGTGCCAGCAGTACGGATATGTCTAATGAAAAACTGTTTTTT.